This TCR beta chain was identified during a study of radiation and T cells in renal cell carcinoma. Profiled with immunoSEQ multiplex PCR; TCRdb holds only in-frame clones, not every one. The table includes approximately 140,000 clones, roughly 80% detected once. As to time point: baseline pretreatment blood. As for treatment: 15 Gy SBRT to primary tumor, nephrectomy 4 weeks later. Per germline, CDR1 SGHTA and CDR2 FQGNSA. The germline V and J ends were trimmed by 4 bases and 0 bases, with 6 bases remaining between them. This CDR3 has 13 residues. The source was blood, collected from a patient whose treatment included radiotherapy and nephrectomy. This chain joins TRBV7-2 and TRBJ1-1; D is uncertain. The receptor was derived from a woman between 50 and 59 years old with renal cell carcinoma. The CDR3 DNA is TGTGCCAGCAGCTCGAAGGTGAACACTGAAGCTTTCTTT. Translation: CASSSKVNTEAFF. The full variable domain, its missing parts supplied by reference TRBV7-2 and TRBJ1-1, is GAGVSQSPSNKVTEKGKDVELRCDPISGHTALYWYRQSLGQGLEFLIYFQGNSAPDKSGLPSDRFSAERTGGSVSTLTIQRTQQEDSAVYLCASSSKVNTEAFFGQGTRLTVV.